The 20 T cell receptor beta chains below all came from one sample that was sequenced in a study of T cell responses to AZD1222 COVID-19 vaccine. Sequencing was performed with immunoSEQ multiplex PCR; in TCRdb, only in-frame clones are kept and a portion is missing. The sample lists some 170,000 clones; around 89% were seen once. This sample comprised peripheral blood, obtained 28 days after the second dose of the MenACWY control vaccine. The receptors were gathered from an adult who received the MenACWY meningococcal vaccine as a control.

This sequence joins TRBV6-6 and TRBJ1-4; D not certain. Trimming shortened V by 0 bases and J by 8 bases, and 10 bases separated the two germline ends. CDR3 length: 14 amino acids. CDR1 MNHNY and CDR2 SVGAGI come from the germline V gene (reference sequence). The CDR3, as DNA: TGTGCCAGCAGTTACTCGAGAAGGGCGGAAAAACTGTTTTTT. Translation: CASSYSRRAEKLFF.

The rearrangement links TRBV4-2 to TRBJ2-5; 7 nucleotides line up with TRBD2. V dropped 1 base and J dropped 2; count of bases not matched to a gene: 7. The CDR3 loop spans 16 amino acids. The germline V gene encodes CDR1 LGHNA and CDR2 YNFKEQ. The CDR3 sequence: CASSQVAASGQETQYF. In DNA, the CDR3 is TGTGCCAGCAGCCAAGTCGCGGCTAGCGGACAAGAGACCCAGTACTTC.

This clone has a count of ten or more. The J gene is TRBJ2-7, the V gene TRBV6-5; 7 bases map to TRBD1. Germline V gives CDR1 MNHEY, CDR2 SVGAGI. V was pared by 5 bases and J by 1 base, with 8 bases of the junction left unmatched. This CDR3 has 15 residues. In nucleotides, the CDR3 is TGTGCCAGCAGTCCAAACAGGGGCCCATCCTACGAGCAGTACTTC. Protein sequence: CASSPNRGPSYEQYF.

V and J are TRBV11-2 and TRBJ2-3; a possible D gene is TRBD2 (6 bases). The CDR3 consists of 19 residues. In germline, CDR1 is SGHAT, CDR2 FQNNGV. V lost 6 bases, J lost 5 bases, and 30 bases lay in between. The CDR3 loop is CASRTIPKYTALGGDTQYF. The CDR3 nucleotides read TGTGCCAGCAGAACAATCCCGAAGTATACCGCATTGGGGGGAGATACGCAGTATTTT. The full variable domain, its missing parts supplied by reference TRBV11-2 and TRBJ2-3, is EAGVAQSPRYKIIEKRQSVAFWCNPISGHATLYWYQQILGQGPKLLIQFQNNGVVDDSQLPKDRFSAERLKGVDSTLKIQPAKLEDSAVYLCASRTIPKYTALGGDTQYFGPGTRLTVL.

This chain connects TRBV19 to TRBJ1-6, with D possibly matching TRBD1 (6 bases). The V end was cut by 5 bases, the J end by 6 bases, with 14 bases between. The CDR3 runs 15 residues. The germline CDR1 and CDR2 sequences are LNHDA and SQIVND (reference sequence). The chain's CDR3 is CASSSQQGVNSPLHF. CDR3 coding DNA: TGTGCCAGTAGTTCCCAACAGGGCGTTAATTCACCCCTCCACTTT.

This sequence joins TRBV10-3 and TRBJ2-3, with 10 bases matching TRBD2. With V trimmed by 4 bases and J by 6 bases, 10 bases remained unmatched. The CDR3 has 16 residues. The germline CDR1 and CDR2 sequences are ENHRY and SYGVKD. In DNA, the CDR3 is TGTGCCATCAGTGGCTCCAGCGGGAGGGGTTCGGATACGCAGTATTTT. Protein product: CAISGSSGRGSDTQYF.

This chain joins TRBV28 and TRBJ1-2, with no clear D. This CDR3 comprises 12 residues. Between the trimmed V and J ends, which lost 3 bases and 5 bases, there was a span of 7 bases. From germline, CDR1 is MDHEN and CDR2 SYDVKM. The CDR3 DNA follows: TGTGCCAGCAGTTTTTCGGTGTATGGCTACACCTTC. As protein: CASSFSVYGYTF.

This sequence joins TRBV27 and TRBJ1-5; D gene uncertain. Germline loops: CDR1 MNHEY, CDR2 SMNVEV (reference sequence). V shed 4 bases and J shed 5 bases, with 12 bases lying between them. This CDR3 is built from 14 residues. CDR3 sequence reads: CASSSGWKDQPQHF. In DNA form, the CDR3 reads TGTGCCAGCAGTTCCGGTTGGAAGGATCAGCCCCAGCATTTT.

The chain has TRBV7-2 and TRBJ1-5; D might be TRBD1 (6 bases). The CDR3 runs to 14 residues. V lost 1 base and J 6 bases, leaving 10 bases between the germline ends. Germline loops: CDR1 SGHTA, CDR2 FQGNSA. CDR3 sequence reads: CASSLEGRGQPQHF. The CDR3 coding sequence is TGTGCCAGCAGCTTAGAGGGCAGGGGTCAGCCCCAGCATTTT. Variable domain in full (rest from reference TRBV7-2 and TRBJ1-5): GAGVSQSPSNKVTEKGKDVELRCDPISGHTALYWYRQSLGQGLEFLIYFQGNSAPDKSGLPSDRFSAERTGGSVSTLTIQRTQQEDSAVYLCASSLEGRGQPQHFGDGTRLSIL.

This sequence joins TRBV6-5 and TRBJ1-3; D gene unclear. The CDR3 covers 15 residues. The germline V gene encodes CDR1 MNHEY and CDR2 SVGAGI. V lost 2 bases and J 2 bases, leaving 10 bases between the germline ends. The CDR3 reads CASSYGGSTGNTIYF. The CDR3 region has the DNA TGTGCCAGCAGTTACGGAGGTTCCACTGGAAACACCATATATTTT.

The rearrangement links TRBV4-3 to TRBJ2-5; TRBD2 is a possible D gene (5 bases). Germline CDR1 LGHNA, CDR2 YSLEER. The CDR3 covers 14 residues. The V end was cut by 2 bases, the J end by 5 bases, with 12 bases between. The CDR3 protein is CASSQNAGLETQYF. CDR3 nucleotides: TGCGCCAGCAGCCAAAATGCCGGACTCGAGACCCAGTACTTC.

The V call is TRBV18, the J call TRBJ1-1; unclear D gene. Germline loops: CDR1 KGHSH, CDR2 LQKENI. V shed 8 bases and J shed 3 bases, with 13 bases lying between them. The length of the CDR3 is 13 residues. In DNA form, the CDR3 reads TGTGCCAGCAGCGGGCGGGCGGACACTGAAGCTTTCTTT. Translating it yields CASSGRADTEAFF.

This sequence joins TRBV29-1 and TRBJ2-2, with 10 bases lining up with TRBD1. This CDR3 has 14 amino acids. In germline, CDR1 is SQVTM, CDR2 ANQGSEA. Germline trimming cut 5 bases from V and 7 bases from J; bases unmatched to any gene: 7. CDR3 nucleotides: TGCAGCGTTAAAGGGACAGGGGCCGGCGGGGAGCTGTTTTTT. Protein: CSVKGTGAGGELFF.

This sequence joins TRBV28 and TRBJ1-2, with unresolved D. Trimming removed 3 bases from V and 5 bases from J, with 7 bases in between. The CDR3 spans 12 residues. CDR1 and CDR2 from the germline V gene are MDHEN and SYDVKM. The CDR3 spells CASSFRAYGYTF. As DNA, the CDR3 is TGTGCCAGCAGTTTTCGGGCGTATGGCTACACCTTC.

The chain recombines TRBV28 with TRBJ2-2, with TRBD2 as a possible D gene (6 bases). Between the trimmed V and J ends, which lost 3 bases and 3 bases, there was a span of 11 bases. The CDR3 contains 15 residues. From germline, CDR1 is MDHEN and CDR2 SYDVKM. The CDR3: CASSFGGAHTGELFF. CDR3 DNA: TGTGCCAGCAGTTTCGGCGGGGCGCACACCGGGGAGCTGTTTTTT.

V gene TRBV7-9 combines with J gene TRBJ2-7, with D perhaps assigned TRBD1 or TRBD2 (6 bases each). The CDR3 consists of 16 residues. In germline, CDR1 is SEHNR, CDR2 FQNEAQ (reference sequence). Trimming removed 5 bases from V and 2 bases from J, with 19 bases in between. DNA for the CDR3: TGTGCCAGCAGCCCGGTGGGGGGCGGGGCAACCTACGAGCAGTACTTC. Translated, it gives CASSPVGGGATYEQYF.

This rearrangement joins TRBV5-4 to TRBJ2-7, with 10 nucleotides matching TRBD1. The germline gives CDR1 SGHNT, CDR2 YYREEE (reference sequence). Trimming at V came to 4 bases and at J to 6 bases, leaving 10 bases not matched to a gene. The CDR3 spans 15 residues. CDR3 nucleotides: TGTGCCAGCAGCCGATACGGGACAGGGGTTTTCGAGCAGTACTTC. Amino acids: CASSRYGTGVFEQYF.

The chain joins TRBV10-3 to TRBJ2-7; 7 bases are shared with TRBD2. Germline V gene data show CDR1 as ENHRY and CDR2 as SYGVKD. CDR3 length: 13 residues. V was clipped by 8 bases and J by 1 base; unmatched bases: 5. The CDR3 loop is CAIGEGQSYEQYF. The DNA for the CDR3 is TGTGCCATCGGGGAGGGGCAATCCTACGAGCAGTACTTC.

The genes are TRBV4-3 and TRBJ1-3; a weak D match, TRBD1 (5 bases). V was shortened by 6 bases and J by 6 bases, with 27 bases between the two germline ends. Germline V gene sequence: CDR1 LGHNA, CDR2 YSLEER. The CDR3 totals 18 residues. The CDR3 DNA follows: TGCGCCAGCAGTCAGAGAACGCGCGGGGCAGAGGGAGAAAACACCATATATTTT. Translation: CASSQRTRGAEGENTIYF.

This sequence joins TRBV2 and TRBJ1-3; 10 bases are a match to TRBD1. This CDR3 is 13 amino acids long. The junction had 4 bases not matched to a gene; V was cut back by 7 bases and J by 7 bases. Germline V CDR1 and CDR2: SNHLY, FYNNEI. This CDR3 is CASMRDRGNTIYF. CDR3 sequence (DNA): TGTGCCAGCATGCGGGACAGGGGTAACACCATATATTTT.